This entry concerns a single T cell receptor (beta chain). These data are taken from a study of technical replicates of blood from a handful of donors. Sequencing was performed with immunoSEQ multiplex PCR; in TCRdb, only in-frame clones are kept and a portion is missing. The table shows roughly 69,000 clones, with 70% to 90% occurring only once. Germline loops: CDR1 SGHTA, CDR2 FQGNSA. The J segment lost 6 bases and the V segment lost 4 bases, leaving 12 bases of the junction unmatched. The CDR3 consists of 16 residues. This sequence was found in a human donor in good health. Some clones in this sample may be carry-over from other donors' samples. The rearrangement joins TRBV7-2 to TRBJ1-2, with TRBD1 matching over 9 bases. Sequenced material: PBMCs. The CDR3 sequence is CASSSLLTGGPNGYTF. The CDR3 nucleotides are TGTGCCAGCAGCTCGCTACTTACAGGGGGCCCCAATGGCTACACCTTC.